This TCR beta chain was recovered during a study of blood T cell repertoires in COVID-19. Study-wide context: Samples taken during acute and convalescent COVID-19 were collected in the United States, Italy and Spain. The cDNA or gDNA used as material had been derived from T cells, B-cell-depleted T cells, or PBMCs.

Per the original data handling: Reference gene primer amplification gave nucleated cell count estimates. Generated by immunoSEQ multiplex PCR, the TCRdb table keeps only in-frame clones and is missing some. D and trimming were read from the DNA, whereas the V and J calls and clone size are those reported in that table. The data contain fewer than 150,000 clones, around nine tenths of them singletons. Germline CDR1 reads KGHSH; CDR2 reads LQKENI. The CDR3 consists of 14 residues. V gave up 5 bases and J gave up 4 bases, with 14 bases separating them. The sequence derives from a woman between 65 and 79 years old who had recovered from COVID-19. This chain links TRBV18 with TRBJ1-1; D possibly corresponds to TRBD1 (6 bases). What was sequenced was peripheral blood. The CDR3, as DNA: TGTGCCAGCTCATTCCGACAGGCACCCACTGAAGCTTTCTTT. Its protein is CASSFRQAPTEAFF. The entire variable domain, with the rest obtained from reference TRBV18 and TRBJ1-1, is as follows: NAGVMQNPRHLVRRRGQEARLRCSPMKGHSHVYWYRQLPEEGLKFMVYLQKENIIDESGMPKERFSAEFPKEGPSILRIQQVVRGDSAAYFCASSFRQAPTEAFFGQGTRLTVV.